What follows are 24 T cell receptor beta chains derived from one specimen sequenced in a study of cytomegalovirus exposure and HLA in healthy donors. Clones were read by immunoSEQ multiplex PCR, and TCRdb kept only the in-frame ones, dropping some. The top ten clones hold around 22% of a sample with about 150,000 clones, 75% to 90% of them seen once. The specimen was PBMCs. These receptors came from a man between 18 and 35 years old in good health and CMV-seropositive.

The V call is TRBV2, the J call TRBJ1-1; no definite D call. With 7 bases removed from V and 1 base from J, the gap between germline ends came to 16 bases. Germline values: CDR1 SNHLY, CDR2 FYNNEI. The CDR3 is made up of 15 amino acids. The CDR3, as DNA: TGTGCCAGCACCTGGGAGGAGAGTACGAACACTGAAGCTTTCTTT. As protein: CASTWEESTNTEAFF.

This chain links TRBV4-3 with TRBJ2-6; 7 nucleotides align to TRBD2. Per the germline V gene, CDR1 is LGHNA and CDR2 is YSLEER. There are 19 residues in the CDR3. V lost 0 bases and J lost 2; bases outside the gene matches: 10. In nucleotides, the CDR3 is TGCGCCAGCAGCCAAGATCGGGCGCGGGAGCTGCCTGGGGCCAACGTCCTGACTTTC. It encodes CASSQDRARELPGANVLTF.

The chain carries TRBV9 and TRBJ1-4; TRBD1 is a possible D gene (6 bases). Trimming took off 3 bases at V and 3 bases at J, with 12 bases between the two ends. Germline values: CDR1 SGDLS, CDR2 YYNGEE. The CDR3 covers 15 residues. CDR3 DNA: TGTGCCAGCAGCGGACCCGGGACATCTAATGAAAAACTGTTTTTT. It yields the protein CASSGPGTSNEKLFF.

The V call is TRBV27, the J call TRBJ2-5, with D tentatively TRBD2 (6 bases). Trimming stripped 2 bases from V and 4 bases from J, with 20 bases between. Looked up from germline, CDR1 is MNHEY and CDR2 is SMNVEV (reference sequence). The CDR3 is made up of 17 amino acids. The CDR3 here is CASSLTPGLPVGETQYF. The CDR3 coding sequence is TGTGCCAGCAGTTTAACCCCGGGACTCCCGGTGGGAGAGACCCAGTACTTC.

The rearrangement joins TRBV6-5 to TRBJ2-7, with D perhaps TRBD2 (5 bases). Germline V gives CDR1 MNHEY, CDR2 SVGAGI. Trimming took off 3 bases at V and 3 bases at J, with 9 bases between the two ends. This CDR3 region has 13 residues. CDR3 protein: CASSYEGHYEQYF. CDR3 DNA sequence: TGTGCCAGCAGTTATGAGGGCCACTACGAGCAGTACTTC.

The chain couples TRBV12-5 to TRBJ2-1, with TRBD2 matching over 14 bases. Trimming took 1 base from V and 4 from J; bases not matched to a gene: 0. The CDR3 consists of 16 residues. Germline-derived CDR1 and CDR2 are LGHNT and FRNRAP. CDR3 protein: CASGLGTSGRYNEQFF. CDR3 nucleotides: TGTGCTAGTGGTTTGGGGACTAGCGGGAGGTACAATGAGCAGTTCTTC.

CDR3 in amino acids: CASSQGEGGYEQYF. CDR3 sequence (DNA): TGTGCCAGCAGCCAAGGGGAGGGGGGCTACGAGCAGTACTTC. This chain connects TRBV4-2 to TRBJ2-7; tentative D call: TRBD2 (7 bases). Trimming took off 1 base at V and 3 bases at J, with 10 bases between the two ends. Germline values: CDR1 LGHNA, CDR2 YNFKEQ. The CDR3 consists of 14 residues.

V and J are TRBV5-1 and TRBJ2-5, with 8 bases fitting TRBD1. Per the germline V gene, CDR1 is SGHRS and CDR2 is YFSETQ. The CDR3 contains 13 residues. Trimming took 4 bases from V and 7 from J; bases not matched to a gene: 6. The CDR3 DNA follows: TGCGCCAGCAGCACCCAGGGGGCCGGGACCCAGTACTTC. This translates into CASSTQGAGTQYF.

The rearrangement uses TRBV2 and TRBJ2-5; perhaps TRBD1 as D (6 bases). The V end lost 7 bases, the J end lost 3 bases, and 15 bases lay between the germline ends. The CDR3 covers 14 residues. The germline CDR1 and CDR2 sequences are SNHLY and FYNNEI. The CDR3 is CASKQGEGEETQYF. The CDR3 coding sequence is TGTGCCAGCAAACAGGGCGAGGGAGAAGAGACCCAGTACTTC. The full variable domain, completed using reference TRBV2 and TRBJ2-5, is EPEVTQTPSHQVTQMGQEVILRCVPISNHLYFYWYRQILGQKVEFLVSFYNNEISEKSEIFDDQFSVERPDGSNFTLKIRSTKLEDSAMYFCASKQGEGEETQYFGPGTRLLVL.

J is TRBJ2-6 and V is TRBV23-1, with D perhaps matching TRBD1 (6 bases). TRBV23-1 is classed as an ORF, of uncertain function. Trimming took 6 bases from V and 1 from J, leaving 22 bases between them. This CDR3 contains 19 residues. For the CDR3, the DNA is TGCGCCAGCAGCCTCTTAAGACAGGAAATATGTTCTGGGGCCAACGTCCTGACTTTC. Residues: CASSLLRQEICSGANVLTF.

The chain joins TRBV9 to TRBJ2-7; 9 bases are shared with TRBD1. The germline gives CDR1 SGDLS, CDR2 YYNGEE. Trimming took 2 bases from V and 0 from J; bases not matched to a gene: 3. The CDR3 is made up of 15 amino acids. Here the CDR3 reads CASSVGQGYSYEQYF. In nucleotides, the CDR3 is TGTGCCAGCAGCGTGGGACAGGGCTACTCCTACGAGCAGTACTTC.

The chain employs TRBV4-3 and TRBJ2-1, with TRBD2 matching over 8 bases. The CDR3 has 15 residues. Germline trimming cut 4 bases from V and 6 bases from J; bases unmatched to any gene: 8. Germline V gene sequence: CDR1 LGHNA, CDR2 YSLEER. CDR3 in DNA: TGCGCCAGCAGCCCGGGAGGGACGGCAGGCAATGAGCAGTTCTTC. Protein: CASSPGGTAGNEQFF.

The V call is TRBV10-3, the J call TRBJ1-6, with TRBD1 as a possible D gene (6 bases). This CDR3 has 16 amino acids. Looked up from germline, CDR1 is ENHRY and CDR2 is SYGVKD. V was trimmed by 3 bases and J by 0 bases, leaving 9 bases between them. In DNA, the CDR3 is TGTGCCATCAGTGAAGGGGGAAGCTCCTATAATTCACCCCTCCACTTT. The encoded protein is CAISEGGSSYNSPLHF.

CDR3 loop: CASSSSSGYQETQYF. CDR3 sequence (DNA): TGTGCCAGCAGTTCGTCTAGCGGGTACCAAGAGACCCAGTACTTC. The chain recombines TRBV25-1 with TRBJ2-5; 8 bases agree with TRBD2. J lost 0 bases, V lost 5 bases, and 5 bases had no gene match. CDR1 is MGHDK, CDR2 SYGVNS, per germline. The CDR3 is 15 amino acids. Together with reference TRBV25-1 and TRBJ2-5, the CDR3 gives the full variable domain: EADIYQTPRYLVIGTGKKITLECSQTMGHDKMYWYQQDPGMELHLIHYSYGVNSTEKGDLSSESTVSRIRTEHFPLTLESARPSHTSQYLCASSSSSGYQETQYFGPGTRLLVL.

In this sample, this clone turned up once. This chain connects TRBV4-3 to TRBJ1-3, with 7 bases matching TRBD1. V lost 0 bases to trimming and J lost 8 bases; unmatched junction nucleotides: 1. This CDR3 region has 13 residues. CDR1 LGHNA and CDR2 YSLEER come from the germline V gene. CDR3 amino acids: CASSQDTGDTIYF. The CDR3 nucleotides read TGCGCCAGCAGCCAAGATACAGGGGACACCATATATTTT.

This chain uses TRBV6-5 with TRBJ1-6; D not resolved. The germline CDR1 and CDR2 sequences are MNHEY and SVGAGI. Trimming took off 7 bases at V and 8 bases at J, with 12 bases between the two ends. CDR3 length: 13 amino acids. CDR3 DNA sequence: TGTGCCAGCACCCGGACTGAATATTCACCCCTCCACTTT. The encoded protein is CASTRTEYSPLHF.

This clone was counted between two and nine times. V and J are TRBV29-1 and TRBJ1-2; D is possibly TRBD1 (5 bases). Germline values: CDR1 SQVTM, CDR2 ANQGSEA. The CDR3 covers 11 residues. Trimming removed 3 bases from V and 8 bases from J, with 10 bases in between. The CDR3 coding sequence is TGCAGCGTTGACAGGGAAATGGGCTACACCTTC. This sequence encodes CSVDREMGYTF.

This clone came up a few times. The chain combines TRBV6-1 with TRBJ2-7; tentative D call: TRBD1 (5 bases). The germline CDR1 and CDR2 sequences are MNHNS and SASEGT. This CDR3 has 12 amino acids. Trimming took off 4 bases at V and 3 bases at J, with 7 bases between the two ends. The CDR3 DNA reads TGTGCCAGCAGTGGCGACAGCTACGAGCAGTACTTC. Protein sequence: CASSGDSYEQYF.

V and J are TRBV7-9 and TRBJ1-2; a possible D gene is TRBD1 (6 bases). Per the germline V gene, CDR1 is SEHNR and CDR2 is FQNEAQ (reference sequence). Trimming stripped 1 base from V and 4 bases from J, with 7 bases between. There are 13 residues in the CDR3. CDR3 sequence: CASSLVGAYGYTF. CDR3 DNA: TGTGCCAGCAGCTTAGTGGGGGCCTATGGCTACACCTTC.

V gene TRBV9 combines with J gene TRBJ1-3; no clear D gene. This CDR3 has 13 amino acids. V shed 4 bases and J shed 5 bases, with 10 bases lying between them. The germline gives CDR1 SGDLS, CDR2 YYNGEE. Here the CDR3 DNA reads TGTGCCAGCAGCAGCAGAGCGAGAAACACCATATATTTT. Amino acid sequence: CASSSRARNTIYF. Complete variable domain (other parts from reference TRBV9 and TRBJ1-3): DSGVTQTPKHLITATGQRVTLRCSPRSGDLSVYWYQQSLDQGLQFLIQYYNGEERAKGNILERFSAQQFPDLHSELNLSSLELGDSALYFCASSSRARNTIYFGEGSWLTVV.

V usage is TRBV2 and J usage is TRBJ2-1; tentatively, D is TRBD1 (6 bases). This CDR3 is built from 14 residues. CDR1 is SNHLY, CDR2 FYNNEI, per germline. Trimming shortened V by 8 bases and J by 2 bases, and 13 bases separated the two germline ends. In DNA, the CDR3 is TGTGCCAGCGGGGGCGCGATCCCCTACAATGAGCAGTTCTTC. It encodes CASGGAIPYNEQFF.

The CDR3 reads CASSSLQGQGARNEQFF. DNA of the CDR3: TGTGCCAGCAGCTCACTTCAAGGACAGGGGGCACGTAATGAGCAGTTCTTC. The chain is built from TRBV7-2 and TRBJ2-1; 11 nucleotides match TRBD1. Trimming cost V 4 bases and J 7 bases; bases outside gene matches: 12. The CDR3 is made up of 17 amino acids. Germline values: CDR1 SGHTA, CDR2 FQGNSA.

CDR3 coding DNA: TGCGCCAGCAGCACACGGAGGGATAATGAAAAACTGTTTTTT. Translating gives CASSTRRDNEKLFF. The chain is built from TRBV5-1 and TRBJ1-4; D is uncertain. The V and J ends lost 4 bases and 4 bases respectively, with 11 bases between them. The germline CDR1 and CDR2 sequences are SGHRS and YFSETQ. The CDR3 runs to 14 residues.

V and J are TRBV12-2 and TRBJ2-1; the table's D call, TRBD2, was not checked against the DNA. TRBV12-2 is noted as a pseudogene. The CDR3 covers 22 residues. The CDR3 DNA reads TGTGCAAGTCGCAAATTTATTGGAGGTAGGGCTAGCGGGAGGCGTCCCTACAATGAGCAGTTCTTC. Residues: CASRKFIGGRASGRRPYNEQFF.